This is a list of T cell receptor beta chains from one sample in a study of cytomegalovirus exposure and HLA in healthy donors. TCRdb's table, derived via immunoSEQ multiplex PCR, lists solely in-frame clones and lacks some. The data hold about 130,000 clones, with 65% to 90% observed a single time. The sample taken for sequencing was PBMCs. The receptors come from a man aged 18 to 29 in good health and CMV-seronegative. Both conserved end residues are trimmed from each CDR3. D genes are given only for firm matches. Some rows have no size entry. The others give once, few or many, or a class for an expanded clone.

NA	TRBV6-5	once	13	ASSPLGLLNTEAF
NA	TRBV18	NA	12	ASSPSSGNYGYT
TRBD1	TRBV11-3	NA	13	ASSGGTGGQETQY
TRBD2	TRBV2	NA	13	ASRSTGLVVETQY
NA	TRBV4-1	NA	11	ASSDDPGEKLF
NA	TRBV5-4	NA	12	ASSILHRVGGYT
NA	TRBV7-9	NA	13	ASSRSTGDYTEAF
NA	TRBV9	NA	11	ASSQGGGPEAF
NA	TRBV5-1	NA	15	ASSPGTLGSGANVLT
TRBD1	TRBV2	few	16	ASSFSGTANSGANVLT
TRBD1	TRBV6-4	NA	18	ASSDAGDRVPPSTNEKLF
TRBD2	TRBV27	NA	11	ASSFSSGDEQF
NA	TRBV9	NA	10	ASSTHNTEAF
NA	TRBV2	NA	14	ASIYGAFRMNAEAF
TRBD1	TRBV7-8	once	15	ASSLAGQGYSGNTIY
TRBD2	TRBV12-5	NA	17	ASLVVASGGAVSYNEQF
TRBD1	TRBV10-3	NA	10	AISQGAREQY
NA	TRBV7-9	NA	16	ASSSGFRGRVSSYEQY
NA	TRBV4-2	NA	12	ASSQGGADQPQH
NA	TRBV7-9	NA	15	ASSLVGGRTIFYEQY
TRBD1	TRBV6-5	NA	13	ASSRSGQGKSSNH
NA	TRBV4-3	once	12	ASSQGQGLYEQY
TRBD1	TRBV7-3	NA	11	ASSSYRGDGYT
TRBD1	TRBV2	few	11	ASHRDRVEKLF
NA	TRBV6-4	few	14	ASSDSGTKGSDTQY
NA	TRBV7-9	NA	13	ASSIGRGESDTQY